This T cell receptor beta chain is from a study of OX40 agonist ivuxolimab in advanced cancers. Study-level results: Expanded clones belonging to CD8+ T cells outnumbered, on average, those of CD4+.

As for this clone: Its target is unknown.

TCRdb keeps only in-frame clones here, not all; method: immunoSEQ multiplex PCR. The table has 50,000 to 65,000 clones, about 91% seen once. V lost 5 bases and J 4 bases, leaving 15 bases between the germline ends. The V gene's germline CDR1 is MNHNY and CDR2 SVGAGI (reference sequence). The CDR3 is 15 amino acids. The clonotype comes from an adult with an advanced solid tumor such as melanoma, head and neck, liver or kidney cancer. The chain recombines TRBV6-6 with TRBJ1-5; D perhaps matches TRBD1 (6 bases). The sample here was CD4+ or CD8+ T cells sorted from blood, taken in a trial of the OX40 agonist ivuxolimab. The CDR3 loop reads CASSITSGANQPQHF. Written as DNA, the CDR3 is TGTGCCAGCAGTATTACATCGGGGGCGAATCAGCCCCAGCATTTT.